These 4 T cell receptor beta chains originate from one sample sequenced in a study of blood T cell repertoires in COVID-19. This table comes from immunoSEQ multiplex PCR, and its TCRdb copy is limited to in-frame clones, with some not included. The data show about 190,000 clones, roughly 84% seen once. Sequencing was performed on peripheral blood. The origin of the receptors is a woman in her 40s who had recovered from COVID-19.

The chain joins TRBV7-2 to TRBJ2-3, with 7 positions matching TRBD2. Germline V gene lookup returns CDR1 SGHTA and CDR2 FQGNSA. The V segment lost 5 bases and the J segment 0 bases; nucleotides outside the gene matches: 8. This CDR3 region has 16 residues. CDR3 bases: TGTGCCAGCAGCCCAGGACTAGGGAGGAGCACAGATACGCAGTATTTT. This encodes CASSPGLGRSTDTQYF.

This clone came up a few times. Other DNA sequences from this sample encode an identical CDR3 as well. The gene calls are TRBV12-3 or TRBV12-4 and TRBJ2-7; 8 bases align to TRBD1. There are 13 residues in the CDR3. J lost 4 bases, V lost 7 bases, and 6 bases had no gene match. This chain's CDR3 is CASTRQGTYEQYF. The DNA for the CDR3 is TGTGCCAGCACACGACAGGGGACATACGAGCAGTACTTC.

Here the CDR3 reads CASSVAPGSGANVLTF. In DNA, the CDR3 is TGTGCCAGCAGCGTAGCTCCAGGGTCTGGGGCCAACGTCCTGACTTTC. This sequence joins TRBV9 and TRBJ2-6; D might be TRBD1 (5 bases). V was shortened by 0 bases and J by 1 base, with 8 bases between the two germline ends. CDR3 size: 16 residues. In germline, CDR1 is SGDLS, CDR2 YYNGEE.

The rearrangement uses TRBV5-1 and TRBJ1-1, with TRBD1 matching over 9 bases. The length of the CDR3 is 15 residues. Germline V gene data show CDR1 as SGHRS and CDR2 as YFSETQ. Trimming took 4 bases from V and 4 from J; bases not matched to a gene: 8. CDR3 sequence: CASSGTGGGRTEAFF. DNA of the CDR3: TGCGCCAGCAGCGGAACAGGGGGCGGCCGCACTGAAGCTTTCTTT.